Shown below are 17 T cell receptor beta chains from a single sample sequenced in a study of cytomegalovirus exposure and HLA in healthy donors. It was with 60 Vbeta and 13 Jbeta primers that the PCR ran. The protocol was immunoSEQ multiplex PCR, while the TCRdb copy is restricted to in-frame clones and leaves out a portion. In the table there are around 37,000 clones, over 75% of which are singletons. The material sequenced was PBMCs. The source of these receptors is a man aged 50 to 59 in good health and CMV-seronegative.

This chain connects TRBV27 to TRBJ1-3, with D tentatively TRBD1 (6 bases). The CDR3 is 15 residues long. Germline V gene lookup returns CDR1 MNHEY and CDR2 SMNVEV (reference sequence). Deletions cut 3 bases from V and 2 bases from J, with 11 bases between. CDR3 protein: CASSLRWGPGNTIYF. The CDR3 region has the DNA TGTGCCAGCAGTTTGAGATGGGGGCCTGGAAACACCATATATTTT.

CDR3 sequence reads: CASSLDGLANVEQFF. The CDR3 DNA is TGTGCCAGCAGCTTAGATGGCCTCGCAAACGTTGAGCAGTTCTTC. The chain links TRBV7-2 to TRBJ2-1; D call uncertain. This CDR3 is built from 15 residues. Trimming took off 1 base at V and 9 bases at J, with 16 bases between the two ends. The germline CDR1 and CDR2 sequences are SGHTA and FQGNSA.

The chain has TRBV5-8 and TRBJ1-1; tentatively, D is TRBD1 (5 bases). There are 14 residues in the CDR3. The germline gives CDR1 SGHTS, CDR2 YDEGEE. V was clipped by 3 bases and J by 2 bases, with 11 bases between them. CDR3 sequence (DNA): TGTGCCAGCAGCTGGGGGACTATCAACACTGAAGCTTTCTTT. The encoded protein is CASSWGTINTEAFF.

Details on this clone: At one end, the junction sequence differs from germline, possibly due to a read error. J is TRBJ1-5 and V is TRBV7-2; D uncertain. Germline V gene lookup returns CDR1 SGHTA and CDR2 FQGNSA. This CDR3 is 15 amino acids long. CDR3 in DNA: TGTGCCAGCAGTTTAGGATACAGTTACCATCAGCCCCAGCATTTT. Residues: CASSLGYSYHQPQHF.

This sequence joins TRBV30 and TRBJ1-3; D gene ambiguous. This CDR3 contains 13 residues. CDR1 and CDR2 (germline): GTSNPN, SVGIG (reference sequence). V gave up 0 bases and J gave up 5 bases, with 8 bases separating them. The CDR3 reads CAWSVSGRNTIYF. CDR3 DNA sequence: TGTGCCTGGAGTGTCTCAGGCCGAAACACCATATATTTT.

This chain links TRBV15 with TRBJ1-5, with D uncertain. V was clipped by 8 bases and J by 7 bases, with 24 bases between them. Germline lookup yields CDR1 LNHNV and CDR2 YYDKDF (reference sequence). The CDR3 runs 16 residues. CDR3 DNA: TGTGCCACCTCCAAGCGGCGTGGGTTACAGCGACAGCCCCAGCATTTT. Protein product: CATSKRRGLQRQPQHF.

CDR3 nucleotide sequence: TGTGCCACCAGCAGAGACCGGGACAGGGGTGAAAAACTGTTTTTT. This gives the protein CATSRDRDRGEKLFF. This chain connects TRBV15 to TRBJ1-4; TRBD1 aligns across 10 bases. The trim removed 0 bases at V and 7 bases at J, leaving 2 bases unmatched. Germline loops: CDR1 LNHNV, CDR2 YYDKDF (reference sequence). The CDR3 spans 15 residues.

V usage is TRBV5-1 and J usage is TRBJ1-2; D is perhaps TRBD1 (5 bases). V dropped 4 bases and J dropped 4 bases, with 14 bases sitting between them. Germline values: CDR1 SGHRS, CDR2 YFSETQ. The CDR3 runs 14 residues. CDR3 region: CASSPGEGSYGYTF. In DNA, the CDR3 is TGCGCCAGCAGCCCGGGGGAAGGGAGCTATGGCTACACCTTC.

V gene TRBV2 combines with J gene TRBJ2-5, with 7 bases identical to TRBD2. The CDR3 loop spans 12 amino acids. Germline-derived CDR1 and CDR2 are SNHLY and FYNNEI. The V gene end was trimmed by 5 bases and the J gene end by 9 bases; junction bases not matched to a gene: 6. CDR3 amino acids: CASSLPREAQYF. The CDR3 bases are TGTGCCAGCAGTCTCCCTCGGGAGGCCCAGTACTTC. Based on the CDR3 plus reference TRBV2 and TRBJ2-5, the full variable domain is EPEVTQTPSHQVTQMGQEVILRCVPISNHLYFYWYRQILGQKVEFLVSFYNNEISEKSEIFDDQFSVERPDGSNFTLKIRSTKLEDSAMYFCASSLPREAQYFGPGTRLLVL.

The rearrangement joins TRBV30 to TRBJ1-1, with D possibly TRBD1 on 5 matching bases. V was trimmed by 3 bases and J by 3 bases, leaving 14 bases between them. Germline CDR1 and CDR2: GTSNPN and SVGIG (reference sequence). This CDR3 spans 14 amino acids. For the CDR3, the DNA is TGTGCCTGGAGCGGGGCGGCGGGGGACACTGAAGCTTTCTTT. It translates to CAWSGAAGDTEAFF.

To note about this clone: At one end, the junction sequence differs from germline, possibly due to a read error. The chain has TRBV7-7 and TRBJ2-5; the match to TRBD1 covers 8 bases. This CDR3 has 14 residues. The V gene's germline CDR1 is SSHAT and CDR2 FNYEAQ (reference sequence). In DNA, the CDR3 is TGTGCTAGCAGCTTAGTTACAGGGGGAGAGACCCAGTACTTC. Protein sequence: CASSLVTGGETQYF.

The chain carries TRBV18 and TRBJ1-5, with 10 bases aligning to TRBD1. Germline CDR1 reads KGHSH; CDR2 reads LQKENI. The junction had 4 bases not matched to a gene; V was cut back by 2 bases and J by 0 bases. This CDR3 comprises 17 residues. CDR3 loop: CASSPGTGAYSNQPQHF. The CDR3 coding sequence is TGTGCCAGCTCACCAGGGACAGGGGCTTATAGCAATCAGCCCCAGCATTTT.

This clone has a handful of counts. The V gene is TRBV11-1, the J gene TRBJ1-1; D is uncertain. V lost 2 bases, J lost 3 bases, and 13 bases lay in between. CDR3 length equals 15 residues. From germline, CDR1 is SGHAT and CDR2 FQDESV (reference sequence). The CDR3 DNA reads as TGTGCCAGCAGCTTAACGCGGGGTAGCGACACTGAAGCTTTCTTT. It encodes CASSLTRGSDTEAFF.

This clone was detected only a few times. The chain links TRBV4-3 to TRBJ2-3; 9 nucleotides match TRBD2. V was clipped by 0 bases and J by 4 bases; unmatched bases: 11. CDR3 size: 18 residues. The V gene's germline CDR1 is LGHNA and CDR2 YSLEER. The CDR3 bases are TGCGCCAGCAGCCAAGAGGTCGTCGGCGGGAGGGTGGCAGATACGCAGTATTTT. Amino acid sequence: CASSQEVVGGRVADTQYF.

The chain uses TRBV7-9 and TRBJ1-1; TRBD1 might be the D (5 bases). CDR3 size: 15 residues. In germline, CDR1 is SEHNR, CDR2 FQNEAQ (reference sequence). With 1 base removed from V and 2 bases from J, the gap between germline ends came to 11 bases. The CDR3 region is CASSLGGDGNTEAFF. The CDR3 DNA is TGTGCCAGCAGCTTAGGGGGGGACGGAAACACTGAAGCTTTCTTT. Together with reference TRBV7-9 and TRBJ1-1, the CDR3 gives the full variable domain: DTGVSQNPRHKITKRGQNVTFRCDPISEHNRLYWYRQTLGQGPEFLTYFQNEAQLEKSRLLSDRFSAERPKGSFSTLEIQRTEQGDSAMYLCASSLGGDGNTEAFFGQGTRLTVV.

The gene calls are TRBV7-3 and TRBJ2-1; TRBD1 matches at 12 bases. V lost 2 bases to trimming and J lost 7 bases; unmatched junction nucleotides: 3. This CDR3 has 15 residues. Looked up from germline, CDR1 is SGHTA and CDR2 is FQGTGA. In DNA form, the CDR3 reads TGTGCCAGCAGCTTAGGGACAGGGGGCCGGAATGAGCAGTTCTTC. Translation gives CASSLGTGGRNEQFF.

The chain combines TRBV2 with TRBJ1-2, with D possibly matching TRBD1 (5 bases). V dropped 6 bases and J dropped 4 bases, with 18 bases sitting between them. The germline CDR1 and CDR2 sequences are SNHLY and FYNNEI. The CDR3 loop spans 15 amino acids. The DNA for the CDR3 is TGTGCCAGCAGGAAGACTAGGGACGGTCCCTATGGCTACACCTTC. This sequence encodes CASRKTRDGPYGYTF.